These 15 T cell receptor beta chains were sequenced from one sample in a study of vaccination and CD4 T cells after COVID-19. The antigens of these receptors remain unknown. The study sequenced cultured CD4+ T cell DNA using the Oncomine TCR Beta short-read assay. Each CDR3 protein is one row after TCRdb ran MiXCR on the PCR reads. This table has about 8,500 distinct CDR3 sequences, under 25% appearing once. The treatment: 10-day PBMC culture with coronavirus spike peptide pools or control peptides (ViraFEST assay). Sequencing was done on a sample of cultured CD4+ T cells from blood. The receptors shown here come from a human donor with COVID-19.

This clonotype counts as medium-sized. The CDR3 sequence: CASSPYTEAFF. As DNA, the CDR3 is TGTGCCAGCAGTCCTTACACTGAAGCTTTCTTT. The rearrangement joins TRBV2 to TRBJ1-1; the D is unclear. This CDR3 comprises 11 residues. Trimming cost V 5 bases and J 3 bases, with 4 bases left between them. From germline, CDR1 is SNHLY and CDR2 FYNNEI.

This clonotype was counted between two and nine times. The rearrangement joins TRBV6-1 to TRBJ1-1; no firm D call. The CDR3 spans 13 residues. The V end lost 8 bases, the J end lost 0 bases, and 10 bases lay between the germline ends. CDR1 and CDR2 from the germline V gene are MNHNS and SASEGT. This chain's CDR3 is CASAQFMNTEAFF. CDR3 in DNA: TGTGCCAGCGCACAGTTTATGAACACTGAAGCTTTCTTT.

The chain recombines TRBV6-2 or TRBV6-3 with TRBJ1-6; 7 bases align to TRBD1. V lost 0 bases and J lost 10; bases outside the gene matches: 9. The germline V gene has CDR1 MNHEY and CDR2 SVGEGT. CDR3 length: 16 residues. The CDR3 coding sequence is TGTGCCAGCAGTTACTCCTGGAGGGGGCGAGGGTCACCCCTCCACTTT. This translates into CASSYSWRGRGSPLHF.

This clonotype was counted a few times. The rearrangement links TRBV27 to TRBJ1-6; perhaps TRBD1 as D (5 bases). Germline CDR1 reads MNHEY; CDR2 reads SMNVEV (reference sequence). V lost 1 base, J lost 10 bases, and 14 bases lay in between. This CDR3 contains 15 residues. CDR3 region: CASSLLTAFTSPLHF. CDR3 DNA sequence: TGTGCCAGCAGTTTATTGACAGCCTTTACCTCACCCCTCCACTTT.

This clonotype showed up just a few times. J is TRBJ1-1 and V is TRBV19; D is unresolved. Trimming cost V 3 bases and J 0 bases, with 20 bases left between them. The CDR3 runs to 18 residues. CDR1 is LNHDA and CDR2 is SQIVND in the germline V gene (reference sequence). DNA for the CDR3: TGTGCCAGTAGTATCCCCCGGGGTCGGGGAGTCGTGAACACTGAAGCTTTCTTT. This sequence encodes CASSIPRGRGVVNTEAFF.

This chain links TRBV10-3 with TRBJ2-7; perhaps TRBD1 as D (6 bases). The V gene lost 4 bases and the J gene lost 3 bases, with 13 bases spanning the gap. The CDR3 runs 14 residues. The germline CDR1 and CDR2 sequences are ENHRY and SYGVKD. CDR3 sequence: CAISGTEKFYEQYF. CDR3 coding DNA: TGTGCCATCAGTGGGACAGAAAAATTCTACGAGCAGTACTTC.

The genes are TRBV5-4 and TRBJ1-1; D is perhaps TRBD1 (6 bases). Germline CDR1 SGHNT, CDR2 YYREEE (reference sequence). V lost 4 bases and J 4 bases, leaving 23 bases between the germline ends. The CDR3 covers 17 residues. The CDR3 DNA sequence: TGTGCCAGCAGCCCGACATCATGGCAGGGGCTGGGCACTGAAGCTTTCTTT. This sequence encodes CASSPTSWQGLGTEAFF.

The chain joins TRBV19 to TRBJ1-2; TRBD1 agrees at 7 bases. The trim removed 5 bases at V and 7 bases at J, leaving 13 bases unmatched. CDR3 length: 15 residues. Per the germline V gene, CDR1 is LNHDA and CDR2 is SQIVND (reference sequence). The CDR3 coding sequence is TGTGCCAGTAGTGACCCCCCGGGACAGCCTCGTGGCTACACCTTC. This translates into CASSDPPGQPRGYTF.

The CDR3 sequence is CASSLVDGNQPQHF. The CDR3 DNA follows: TGTGCCAGCAGCTTGGTCGACGGCAATCAGCCCCAGCATTTT. This chain connects TRBV5-5 to TRBJ1-5; D gene uncertain. CDR1 is SGHKS, CDR2 YYEKEE, per germline (reference sequence). V gave up 0 bases and J gave up 2 bases, with 6 bases separating them. CDR3 size: 14 residues. The full variable domain, rest sourced from reference TRBV5-5 and TRBJ1-5, is DAGVTQSPTHLIKTRGQQVTLRCSPISGHKSVSWYQQVLGQGPQFIFQYYEKEERGRGNFPDRFSARQFPNYSSELNVNALLLGDSALYLCASSLVDGNQPQHFGDGTRLSIL.

This clonotype was observed a few times. The chain joins TRBV11-2 to TRBJ2-7; D assignment may be TRBD1 or TRBD2 (5 bases each). CDR3 length: 15 amino acids. From germline, CDR1 is SGHAT and CDR2 FQNNGV. Trimming took off 0 bases at V and 6 bases at J, with 15 bases between the two ends. This chain's CDR3 is CASSLEGTFRGEQYF. The CDR3 bases are TGTGCCAGCAGCTTAGAAGGGACCTTTAGAGGCGAGCAGTACTTC.

This chain links TRBV20-1 with TRBJ2-2; D not certain. Germline lookup yields CDR1 DFQATT and CDR2 SNEGSKA (reference sequence). This CDR3 comprises 15 residues. The germline V and J ends were trimmed by 3 bases and 1 base, with 12 bases remaining between them. This CDR3 is CSASHSRKNTGELFF. DNA for the CDR3: TGCAGTGCTAGTCACAGTCGAAAGAACACCGGGGAGCTGTTTTTT.

The V gene is TRBV4-1, the J gene TRBJ1-2; D remains ambiguous. Germline assignment: CDR1 MGHRA and CDR2 YSYEKL. Trimming took 0 bases from V and 5 from J, leaving 10 bases between them. CDR3 length: 14 residues. Written as DNA, the CDR3 is TGCGCCAGCAGCCAAGACGGAGCGTTGTATGGCTACACCTTC. Translating gives CASSQDGALYGYTF.

V and J are TRBV24-1 and TRBJ2-3; D is unresolved. The V and J ends lost 7 bases and 2 bases respectively, with 12 bases between them. This CDR3 comprises 14 residues. Germline V gene lookup returns CDR1 KGHDR and CDR2 SFDVKD. For the CDR3, the DNA is TGTGCCACCAGCAGTGGCGGATCCACAGATACGCAGTATTTT. Translation gives CATSSGGSTDTQYF.

V is TRBV7-9 and J is TRBJ2-7, with TRBD2 identical over 7 bases. The V gene's germline CDR1 is SEHNR and CDR2 FQNEAQ (reference sequence). V lost 0 bases and J lost 0; bases outside the gene matches: 2. This CDR3 contains 15 residues. The CDR3 coding sequence is TGTGCCAGCAGCTTAGCGGGGGGGAGCTCCTACGAGCAGTACTTC. Protein product: CASSLAGGSSYEQYF. The whole variable domain, filled in from reference TRBV7-9 and TRBJ2-7, reads DTGVSQNPRHKITKRGQNVTFRCDPISEHNRLYWYRQTLGQGPEFLTYFQNEAQLEKSRLLSDRFSAERPKGSFSTLEIQRTEQGDSAMYLCASSLAGGSSYEQYFGPGTRLTVT.

In its sample, this clonotype ranks as medium-sized (0.01 to 0.1%). V gene TRBV30 combines with J gene TRBJ1-2; D is unresolved. CDR3 size: 12 residues. Per the germline V gene, CDR1 is GTSNPN and CDR2 is SVGIG (reference sequence). V was shortened by 0 bases and J by 8 bases, with 10 bases between the two germline ends. The CDR3 spells CAWSVPGRGYTF. Written as DNA, the CDR3 is TGTGCCTGGAGTGTACCTGGGAGAGGCTACACCTTC.